The 16 T cell receptor beta chains presented below share a single source sample, sequenced in a study of blood T cell repertoires in COVID-19. Sequenced by immunoSEQ multiplex PCR; TCRdb stores in-frame clones only, minus some. Among under 200,000 clones, about 80% were seen once, and the ten largest hold roughly 6.8%. Sequenced material: peripheral blood. These receptors were obtained from a man aged 70 or older with active or convalescent COVID-19.

The CDR3 bases are TGTGCCAGCAGGACAGGGGGCTTTGGCTACACCTTC. The encoded protein is CASRTGGFGYTF. V and J are TRBV28 and TRBJ1-2; 10 bases are a match to TRBD1. Germline V lookup: CDR1 MDHEN, CDR2 SYDVKM. V was pared by 6 bases and J by 7 bases, with 2 bases of the junction left unmatched. The CDR3 sequence is 12 residues long.

The chain links TRBV7-2 to TRBJ2-3; TRBD2 matches 9 bases. V lost 5 bases to trimming and J lost 7 bases; unmatched junction nucleotides: 7. Germline CDR1 and CDR2: SGHTA and FQGNSA. There are 14 residues in the CDR3. The CDR3 reads CASSRRGGANTQYF. In DNA, the CDR3 is TGTGCCAGCAGCAGACGCGGGGGGGCAAATACGCAGTATTTT.

The chain joins TRBV28 to TRBJ2-7; TRBD1 agrees at 8 bases. The V segment lost 5 bases and the J segment 5 bases; nucleotides outside the gene matches: 11. This CDR3 region has 15 residues. From germline, CDR1 is MDHEN and CDR2 SYDVKM. This CDR3 reads CASSSSGTGFDEQYF. The CDR3 DNA reads TGTGCCAGCAGTAGCTCCGGGACAGGATTCGACGAGCAGTACTTC.

CDR3 DNA: TGTGCCAGCAGCCTGACGGCGGCCTGGGAGGGCGGCTACACCTTC. This gives the protein CASSLTAAWEGGYTF. V and J are TRBV5-6 and TRBJ1-2; D is uncertain. Trimming removed 4 bases at V and 8 bases at J, with 21 bases between. CDR3 length: 15 amino acids. CDR1 is SGHDT and CDR2 is YYEEEE in the germline V gene. Combining the CDR3 with reference TRBV5-6 and TRBJ1-2 gives the whole variable domain DAGVTQSPTHLIKTRGQQVTLRCSPKSGHDTVSWYQQALGQGPQFIFQYYEEEERQRGNFPDRFSGHQFPNYSSELNVNALLLGDSALYLCASSLTAAWEGGYTFGSGTRLTVV.

The chain has TRBV14 and TRBJ2-1, with D uncertain. Germline CDR1 reads SGHDN; CDR2 reads FVKESK. Trimming stripped 1 base from V and 7 bases from J, with 23 bases between. The CDR3 spans 18 residues. The CDR3 sequence is CASSQATASWPARNEQFF. CDR3 nucleotide sequence: TGTGCCAGCAGCCAAGCAACTGCCTCCTGGCCAGCTAGGAATGAGCAGTTCTTC.

V gene TRBV5-4 combines with J gene TRBJ2-7, with TRBD2 matching 9 bases. V was clipped by 0 bases and J by 4 bases; unmatched bases: 5. CDR1 is SGHNT and CDR2 is YYREEE in the germline V gene (reference sequence). The CDR3 consists of 15 residues. DNA of the CDR3: TGTGCCAGCAGCTTGGCCGTGCTAGCGGGATACGAGCAGTACTTC. It is translated as CASSLAVLAGYEQYF.

The chain joins TRBV27 to TRBJ2-3; D perhaps matches TRBD1 (6 bases). The CDR3 runs 15 residues. The germline CDR1 and CDR2 sequences are MNHEY and SMNVEV (reference sequence). The V gene lost 4 bases and the J gene lost 0 bases, with 11 bases spanning the gap. CDR3 loop: CASSSFRGSTDTQYF. CDR3 bases: TGTGCCAGCAGTTCGTTCAGGGGTAGCACAGATACGCAGTATTTT.

The rearrangement uses TRBV11-3 and TRBJ2-1; 10 bases map to TRBD1. J gave up 2 bases and V 2 bases, and 3 bases lay outside the gene matches. Germline V gives CDR1 SGHNT, CDR2 YENEEA. This CDR3 region has 16 residues. The CDR3 DNA reads as TGTGCCAGCAGCTTATCGGGGACAGGGGCCTACAATGAGCAGTTCTTC. It yields the protein CASSLSGTGAYNEQFF.

This clone has a single count. The genes are TRBV7-9 and TRBJ1-2; D gene uncertain. Trimming stripped 3 bases from V and 6 bases from J, with 17 bases between. This CDR3 spans 15 amino acids. CDR1 is SEHNR, CDR2 FQNEAQ, per germline (reference sequence). CDR3 DNA sequence: TGTGCCAGCAGCTTCAATAGGGCAGTGGGAGATGGCTACACCTTC. Amino acids: CASSFNRAVGDGYTF.

The CDR3 region is CASSRDRGAYGYTF. The CDR3 DNA reads TGTGCCAGCAGCCGGGACAGGGGGGCCTATGGCTACACCTTC. This chain joins TRBV6-6 and TRBJ1-2, with 11 bases matching TRBD1. The CDR3 runs to 14 residues. J gave up 4 bases and V 6 bases, and 4 bases lay outside the gene matches. Germline V lookup: CDR1 MNHNY, CDR2 SVGAGI (reference sequence).

This clone was counted only a few times. V is TRBV4-2 and J is TRBJ2-2; 15 bases are a match to TRBD2. Germline CDR1 is LGHNA and CDR2 is YNFKEQ. The CDR3 runs to 18 residues. With 1 base clipped from V and 6 bases from J, the junction kept 6 bases outside the gene matches. CDR3 nucleotide sequence: TGTGCCAGCAGCCAAGGGACTAGCGGGGGGGCCTATGCCGGGGAGCTGTTTTTT. Encoded protein: CASSQGTSGGAYAGELFF.

The rearrangement joins TRBV13 to TRBJ2-2; TRBD1 aligns across 8 bases. Germline loops: CDR1 PRHDT, CDR2 FYEKMQ (reference sequence). V gave up 2 bases and J gave up 7 bases; unmatched junction bases: 12. The CDR3 is made up of 17 amino acids. This CDR3 reads CASSLKGDRTRGGELFF. The CDR3 DNA is TGTGCCAGCAGCTTAAAAGGGGACAGGACAAGAGGCGGGGAGCTGTTTTTT.

The rearrangement uses TRBV12-3 or TRBV12-4 and TRBJ1-1; the match to TRBD1 covers 7 bases. The CDR3 consists of 13 residues. With V trimmed by 5 bases and J by 8 bases, 8 bases remained unmatched. DNA for the CDR3: TGTGCCAGCAGTCGAAGACAGGGTTCAGAAGCTTTCTTT. Translating it yields CASSRRQGSEAFF.

This chain links TRBV5-5 with TRBJ1-6; the D is unclear. Germline V CDR1 and CDR2: SGHKS, YYEKEE (reference sequence). This CDR3 has 15 residues. V dropped 0 bases and J dropped 3 bases, with 7 bases sitting between them. In nucleotides, the CDR3 is TGTGCCAGCAGCTTGGCTGCGATCTATAATTCACCCCTCCACTTT. Encoded protein: CASSLAAIYNSPLHF.

This clone was detected once. The chain combines TRBV30 with TRBJ2-3, with TRBD2 as a possible D gene (6 bases). The CDR3 runs to 13 residues. Per germline, CDR1 GTSNPN and CDR2 SVGIG (reference sequence). The V end lost 3 bases, the J end lost 5 bases, and 12 bases lay between the germline ends. The CDR3 region has the DNA TGTGCCTGGAGGGTGTCGGGAGTAGATACGCAGTATTTT. Protein sequence: CAWRVSGVDTQYF. The whole variable domain, filled in from reference TRBV30 and TRBJ2-3, reads SQTIHQWPATLVQPVGSPLSLECTVEGTSNPNLYWYRQAAGRGLQLLFYSVGIGQISSEVPQNLSASRPQDRQFILSSKKLLLSDSGFYLCAWRVSGVDTQYFGPGTRLTVL.

The V and J genes are TRBV7-9 and TRBJ2-1; TRBD2 might be the D (5 bases). CDR3 length: 14 amino acids. Germline CDR1 reads SEHNR; CDR2 reads FQNEAQ (reference sequence). V shed 5 bases and J shed 9 bases, with 17 bases lying between them. The CDR3 loop is CASSRWGERSEQFF. DNA for the CDR3: TGTGCCAGCAGCCGGTGGGGAGAGAGGAGTGAGCAGTTCTTC.